This TCR beta chain derives from a study of control samples from healthy donors and cancer patients. Profiling relied on immunoSEQ multiplex PCR, and the TCRdb table lists in-frame clones only, not all of them. The sample includes about 100,000 clones, about 90% of them seen just once. The CDR3 sequence is 14 residues long. Between the trimmed V and J ends, which lost 6 bases and 4 bases, there was a span of 15 bases. Germline V CDR1 and CDR2: MRHNA, SNTAGT. Sample: blood. The chain couples TRBV6-4 to TRBJ1-1; D ambiguous. The clonotype originates from a woman aged 45 to 65 in good health. Here the CDR3 reads CASSLNELSTEAFF. The CDR3 nucleotides read TGTGCCAGCAGCCTAAATGAGCTGAGCACTGAAGCTTTCTTT.